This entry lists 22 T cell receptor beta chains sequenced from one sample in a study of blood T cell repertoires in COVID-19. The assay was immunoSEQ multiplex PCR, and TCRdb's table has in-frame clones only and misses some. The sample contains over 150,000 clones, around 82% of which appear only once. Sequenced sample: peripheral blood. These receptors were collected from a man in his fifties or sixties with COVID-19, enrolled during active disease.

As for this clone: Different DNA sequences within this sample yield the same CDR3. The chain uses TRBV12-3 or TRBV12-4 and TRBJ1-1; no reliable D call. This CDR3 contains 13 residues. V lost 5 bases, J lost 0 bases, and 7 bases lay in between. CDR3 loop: CASSDSVNTEAFF. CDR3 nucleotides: TGTGCCAGCAGTGATTCAGTGAACACTGAAGCTTTCTTT.

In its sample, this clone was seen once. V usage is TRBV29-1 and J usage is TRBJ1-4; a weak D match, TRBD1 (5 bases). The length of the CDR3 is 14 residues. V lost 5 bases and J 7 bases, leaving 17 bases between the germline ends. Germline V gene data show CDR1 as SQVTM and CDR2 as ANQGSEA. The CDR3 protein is CSVKRGTGGEKLFF. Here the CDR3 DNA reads TGCAGCGTTAAAAGGGGAACCGGTGGTGAAAAACTGTTTTTT.

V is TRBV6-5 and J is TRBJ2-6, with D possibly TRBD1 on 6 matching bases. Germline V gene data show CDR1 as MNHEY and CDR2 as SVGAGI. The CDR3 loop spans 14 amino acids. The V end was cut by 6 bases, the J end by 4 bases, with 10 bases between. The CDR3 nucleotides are TGTGCCAGCAGGACAGGTTTCGGGGCCAACGTCCTGACTTTC. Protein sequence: CASRTGFGANVLTF.

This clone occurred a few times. CDR3 protein: CASMGRQGFYGYTF. The CDR3 coding sequence is TGTGCCAGCATGGGTAGGCAGGGGTTCTATGGCTACACCTTC. This rearrangement joins TRBV6-5 to TRBJ1-2; TRBD1 is a possible D gene (6 bases). The CDR3 has 14 residues. The V end lost 7 bases, the J end lost 4 bases, and 16 bases lay between the germline ends. In germline, CDR1 is MNHEY, CDR2 SVGAGI.

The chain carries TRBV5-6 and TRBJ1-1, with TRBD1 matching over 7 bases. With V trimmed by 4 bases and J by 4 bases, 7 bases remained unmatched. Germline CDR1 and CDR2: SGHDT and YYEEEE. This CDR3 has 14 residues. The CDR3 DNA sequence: TGTGCCAGCAGCGCTCAGGGGGTGGGCACTGAAGCTTTCTTT. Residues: CASSAQGVGTEAFF.

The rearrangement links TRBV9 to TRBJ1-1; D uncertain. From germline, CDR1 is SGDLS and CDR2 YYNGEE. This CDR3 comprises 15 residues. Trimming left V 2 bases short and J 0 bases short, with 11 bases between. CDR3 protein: CASSVAEKMNTEAFF. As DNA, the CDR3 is TGTGCCAGCAGCGTCGCCGAGAAGATGAACACTGAAGCTTTCTTT.

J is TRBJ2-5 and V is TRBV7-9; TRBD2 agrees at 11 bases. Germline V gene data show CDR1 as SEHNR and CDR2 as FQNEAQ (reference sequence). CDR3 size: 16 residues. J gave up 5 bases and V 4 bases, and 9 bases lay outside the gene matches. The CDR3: CASSSGLAGVGETQYF. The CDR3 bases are TGTGCCAGCAGCTCCGGACTAGCGGGCGTCGGGGAGACCCAGTACTTC.

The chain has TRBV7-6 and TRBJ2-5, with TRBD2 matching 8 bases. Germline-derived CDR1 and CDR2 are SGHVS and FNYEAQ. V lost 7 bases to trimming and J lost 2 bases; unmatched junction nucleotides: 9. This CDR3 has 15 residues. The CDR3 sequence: CASNLPSSGQETQYF. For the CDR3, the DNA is TGTGCCAGCAACCTCCCCTCTAGCGGGCAAGAGACCCAGTACTTC.

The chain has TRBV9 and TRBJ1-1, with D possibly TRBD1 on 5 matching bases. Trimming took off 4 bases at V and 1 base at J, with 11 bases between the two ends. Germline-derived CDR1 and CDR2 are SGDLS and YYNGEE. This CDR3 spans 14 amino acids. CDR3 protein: CASSLQEKNTEAFF. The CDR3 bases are TGTGCCAGCAGCCTACAGGAAAAGAACACTGAAGCTTTCTTT.

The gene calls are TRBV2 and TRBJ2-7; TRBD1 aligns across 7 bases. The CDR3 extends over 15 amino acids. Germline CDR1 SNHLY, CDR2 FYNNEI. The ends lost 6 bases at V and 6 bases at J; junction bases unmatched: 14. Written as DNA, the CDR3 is TGTGCCAGCAGATTTACGCGGACAGGCCTACTCGAGCAGTACTTC. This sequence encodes CASRFTRTGLLEQYF.

The CDR3 DNA sequence: TGTGCCACCAGTGGCAGCGGGAGGACCGGTACGCAGTATTTT. This encodes CATSGSGRTGTQYF. V and J are TRBV24-1 and TRBJ2-3; 9 nucleotides line up with TRBD2. After removal of 5 bases from V and 8 bases from J, the junction contained 7 bases not matched to a gene. Germline-derived CDR1 and CDR2 are KGHDR and SFDVKD. The CDR3 extends over 14 amino acids.

The CDR3 reads CASSQFIAGSGGTDTQYF. In nucleotides, the CDR3 is TGTGCCAGCAGCCAATTTATTGCAGGTAGCGGGGGGACAGATACGCAGTATTTT. The rearrangement joins TRBV3-1 (or the pseudogene TRBV3-2) to TRBJ2-3; 10 bases align to TRBD2. Germline loops: CDR1 LGHDT, CDR2 YNNKEL (reference sequence). Unmatched junction bases numbered 11, after V lost 2 bases and J lost 3 bases. CDR3 length equals 18 residues.

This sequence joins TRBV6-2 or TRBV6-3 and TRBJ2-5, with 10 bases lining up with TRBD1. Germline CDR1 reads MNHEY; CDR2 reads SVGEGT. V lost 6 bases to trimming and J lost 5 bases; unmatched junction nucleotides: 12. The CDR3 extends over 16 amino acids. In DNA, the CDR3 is TGTGCCAGCAGCCGCGGACAGGGGGTCGTAGGGGAGACCCAGTACTTC. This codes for CASSRGQGVVGETQYF.

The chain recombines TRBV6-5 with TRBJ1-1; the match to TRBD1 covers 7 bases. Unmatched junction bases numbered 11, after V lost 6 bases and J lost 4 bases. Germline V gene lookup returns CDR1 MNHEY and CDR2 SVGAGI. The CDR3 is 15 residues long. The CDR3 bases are TGTGCCAGCAGAATATCGACAGGGTATAGCACTGAAGCTTTCTTT. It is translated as CASRISTGYSTEAFF.

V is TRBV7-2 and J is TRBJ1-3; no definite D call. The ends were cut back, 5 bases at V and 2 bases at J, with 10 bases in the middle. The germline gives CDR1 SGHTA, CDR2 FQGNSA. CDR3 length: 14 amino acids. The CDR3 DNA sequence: TGTGCCAGCAGCCAATTAGTGACTGGAAACACCATATATTTT. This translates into CASSQLVTGNTIYF.

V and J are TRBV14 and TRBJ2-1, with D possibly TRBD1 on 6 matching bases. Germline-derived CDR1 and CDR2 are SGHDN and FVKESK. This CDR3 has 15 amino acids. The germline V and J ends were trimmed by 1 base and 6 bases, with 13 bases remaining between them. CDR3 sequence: CASSQGGGFINEQFF. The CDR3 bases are TGTGCCAGCAGCCAAGGAGGGGGATTCATCAATGAGCAGTTCTTC.

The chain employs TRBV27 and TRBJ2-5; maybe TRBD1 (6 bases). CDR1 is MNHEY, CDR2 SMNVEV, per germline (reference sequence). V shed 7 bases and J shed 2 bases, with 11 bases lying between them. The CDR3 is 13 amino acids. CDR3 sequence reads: CASTKQGQETQYF. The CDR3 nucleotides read TGTGCCAGCACCAAACAGGGACAAGAGACCCAGTACTTC.

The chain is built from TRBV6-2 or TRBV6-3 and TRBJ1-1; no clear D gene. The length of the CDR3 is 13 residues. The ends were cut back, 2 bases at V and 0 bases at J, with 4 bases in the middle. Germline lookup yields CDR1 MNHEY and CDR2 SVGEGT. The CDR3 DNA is TGTGCCAGCAGTTACACAATGAACACTGAAGCTTTCTTT. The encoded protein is CASSYTMNTEAFF.

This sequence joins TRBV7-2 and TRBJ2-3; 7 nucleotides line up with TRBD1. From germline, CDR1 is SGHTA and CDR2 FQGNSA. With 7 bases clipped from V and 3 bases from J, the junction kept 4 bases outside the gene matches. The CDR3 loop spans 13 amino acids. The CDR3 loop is CASTQGITDTQYF. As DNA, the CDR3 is TGTGCCAGCACACAGGGGATAACAGATACGCAGTATTTT.

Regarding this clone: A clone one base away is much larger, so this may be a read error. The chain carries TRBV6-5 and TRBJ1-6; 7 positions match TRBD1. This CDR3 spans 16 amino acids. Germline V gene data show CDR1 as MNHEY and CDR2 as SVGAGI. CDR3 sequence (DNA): TGTACCAGCAGTTACTCGGAGGCAGGGGGTAATTCACCCCTCCACTTT. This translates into CTSSYSEAGGNSPLHF.

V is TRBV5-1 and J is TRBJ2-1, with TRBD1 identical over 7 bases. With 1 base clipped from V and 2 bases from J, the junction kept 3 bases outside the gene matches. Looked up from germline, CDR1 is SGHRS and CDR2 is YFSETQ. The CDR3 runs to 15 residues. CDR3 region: CASSLIQGTYNEQFF. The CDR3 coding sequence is TGCGCCAGCAGCTTGATACAGGGGACCTACAATGAGCAGTTCTTC. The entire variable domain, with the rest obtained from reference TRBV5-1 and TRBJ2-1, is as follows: KAGVTQTPRYLIKTRGQQVTLSCSPISGHRSVSWYQQTPGQGLQFLFEYFSETQRNKGNFPGRFSGRQFSNSRSEMNVSTLELGDSALYLCASSLIQGTYNEQFFGPGTRLTVL.

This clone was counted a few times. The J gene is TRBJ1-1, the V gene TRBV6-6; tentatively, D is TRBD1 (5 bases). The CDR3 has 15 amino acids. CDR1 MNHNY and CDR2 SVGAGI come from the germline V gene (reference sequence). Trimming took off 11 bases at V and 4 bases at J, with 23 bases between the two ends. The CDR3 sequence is CACLKRTGGITEAFF. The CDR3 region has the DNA TGTGCCTGTCTTAAACGGACGGGGGGAATCACTGAAGCTTTCTTT.